One sample yielded the 10 T cell receptor beta chains listed below, sequenced in a study of CD8+ T cells in alopecia areata. Reverse transcribed after extraction, RNA yielded cDNA as the sequencing template. Method: immunoSEQ multiplex PCR; TCRdb's copy keeps in-frame clones and lacks some. Of about 220,000 clones listed, 50% to 70% were seen once; the top ten hold around 1.5%. Treatment of the sample: oral pan-JAK inhibitor, 5-10 mg twice daily. Material: CD4+ T cells sorted from blood, obtained at week 4, from a patient treated with tofacitinib. These receptor sequences come from a human donor with alopecia areata.

The sample holds a few counts of this clone. V and J are TRBV19 and TRBJ2-2; D gene unclear. The CDR3 loop spans 12 amino acids. Trimming stripped 4 bases from V and 4 bases from J, with 4 bases between. Germline V gene lookup returns CDR1 LNHDA and CDR2 SQIVND (reference sequence). The CDR3 DNA is TGTGCCAGTAGTACACTCACCGGGGAGCTGTTTTTT. It translates to CASSTLTGELFF.

The table lists this clone with a few counts. The CDR3 is CASSIPGNHGYTF. CDR3 coding DNA: TGTGCCAGTAGTATTCCCGGGAACCATGGCTACACCTTC. The chain recombines TRBV19 with TRBJ1-2, with D uncertain. Per the germline V gene, CDR1 is LNHDA and CDR2 is SQIVND (reference sequence). CDR3 length: 13 residues. V was cut by 3 bases and J by 6 bases, with 11 bases left in between.

CDR3 nucleotide sequence: TGTGCCAGCAACTCCCTGGGACAAAAGAACACTGAAGCTTTCTTT. Its translation: CASNSLGQKNTEAFF. The chain couples TRBV27 to TRBJ1-1; D might be TRBD1 (6 bases). Germline CDR1 reads MNHEY; CDR2 reads SMNVEV (reference sequence). Trimming stripped 7 bases from V and 1 base from J, with 16 bases between. The CDR3 spans 15 residues.

Only a few counts were recorded for this clone. The rearrangement joins TRBV6-1 to TRBJ2-3, with TRBD1 as a possible D gene (5 bases). The ends were cut back, 10 bases at V and 4 bases at J, with 18 bases in the middle. Germline V gene sequence: CDR1 MNHNS, CDR2 SASEGT. CDR3 length: 14 residues. The DNA for the CDR3 is TGTGCCACCAGGATCCAGGGTGGAGCAGATACGCAGTATTTT. Its translation: CATRIQGGADTQYF.

The chain joins TRBV7-9 to TRBJ2-1; D possibly uses TRBD1 or TRBD2 (5 bases each). The germline V gene has CDR1 SEHNR and CDR2 FQNEAQ (reference sequence). The CDR3 has 13 amino acids. V lost 11 bases, J lost 5 bases, and 16 bases lay in between. CDR3 amino acids: CAGNRDGNNEQFF. In DNA, the CDR3 is TGTGCCGGCAACCGGGACGGAAACAATGAGCAGTTCTTC.

The rearrangement uses TRBV15 and TRBJ1-6, with 7 positions matching TRBD1. The CDR3 contains 14 residues. With V trimmed by 3 bases and J by 13 bases, 9 bases remained unmatched. CDR1 is LNHNV, CDR2 YYDKDF, per germline (reference sequence). CDR3 nucleotide sequence: TGTGCCACCAGCAGGGAAGCAGGGGGACTCCCCCTCCACTTT. Amino acid sequence: CATSREAGGLPLHF.

The CDR3 DNA reads as TGTGCCATCAGCGGACTAACGACAGGGGGCGAACAAAGCGGTACGCAGTATTTT. Protein product: CAISGLTTGGEQSGTQYF. V gene TRBV10-3 combines with J gene TRBJ2-3; 10 positions agree with TRBD1. The V segment lost 6 bases and the J segment 8 bases; nucleotides outside the gene matches: 20. The CDR3 has 18 amino acids. Per the germline V gene, CDR1 is ENHRY and CDR2 is SYGVKD.

The chain combines TRBV5-1 with TRBJ2-1; possibly TRBD1 for D (6 bases). V was shortened by 2 bases and J by 3 bases, with 12 bases between the two germline ends. Germline loops: CDR1 SGHRS, CDR2 YFSETQ. The CDR3 extends over 15 amino acids. CDR3 region: CASSFSGAIYNEQFF. The CDR3 DNA is TGCGCCAGCAGCTTTTCAGGGGCCATCTACAATGAGCAGTTCTTC.

The chain carries TRBV30 and TRBJ1-1, with D maybe TRBD1 (5 bases). The CDR3 runs to 16 residues. The germline V and J ends were trimmed by 0 bases and 1 base, with 15 bases remaining between them. CDR1 and CDR2 (germline): GTSNPN, SVGIG (reference sequence). The DNA for the CDR3 is TGTGCCTGGAGTGTCCAGGGTGTCGGGGGGAACACTGAAGCTTTCTTT. Translating it yields CAWSVQGVGGNTEAFF.

This CDR3 reads CSVEGADGYTF. In DNA form, the CDR3 reads TGCAGCGTTGAGGGGGCGGATGGCTACACCTTC. This rearrangement joins TRBV29-1 to TRBJ1-2; maybe TRBD1 (6 bases). Germline V CDR1 and CDR2: SQVTM, ANQGSEA. V lost 3 bases and J lost 6, with 8 bases in between. This CDR3 has 11 amino acids.